These T cell receptor beta chains were read from a single sample in a study of shared clonotypes between healthy human individuals. Clones were sequenced by immunoSEQ multiplex PCR, and TCRdb holds only the in-frame ones, with some missing. The sample lists over a million clones, 96% occurring once. Material: naive CD4+ T cells sorted from blood. The source is a man aged 30-40 years in good health. Each CDR3 is given with its conserved first and last residue. A D gene is named only where the DNA matches it firmly. Not all rows give a size; the values are once, few, many and, for expanded clones, a class.

DNA: TGTGCCAGCAGCCCTGGACTAGCAGAGACCCAGTACTTC; CDR3: CASSPGLAETQYF; D: TRBD2; size: -; V: TRBV7-2; J: TRBJ2-5
DNA: TGCGCCAGCAGCCTCCCCGGGACGGTCTACAATGAGCAGTTCTTC; CDR3: CASSLPGTVYNEQFF; D: -; size: -; V: TRBV5-1; J: TRBJ2-1
DNA: TGTGCGGCACGTCCTAGCACAGATACGCAGTATTTT; CDR3: CAARPSTDTQYF; D: -; size: -; V: TRBV30; J: TRBJ2-3
DNA: TGCGCCAGCAGCTCTAATACAGGGACGGCGAATGAAAAACTGTTTTTT; CDR3: CASSSNTGTANEKLFF; D: -; size: -; V: TRBV5-1; J: TRBJ1-4
DNA: TGCGCCAGCAGTGACCCTAGCGGGAGGCCTCATGAGCAGTTCTTC; CDR3: CASSDPSGRPHEQFF; D: TRBD2; size: -; V: TRBV10-1; J: TRBJ2-1
DNA: TGCGCCAGCAGTATCCTCGGGCGGAACACTGAAGCTTTCTTT; CDR3: CASSILGRNTEAFF; D: -; size: -; V: TRBV5-1; J: TRBJ1-1
DNA: TGTGCCAGCAGCTGGACAGGTTTAGCCAAAAACATTCAGTACTTC; CDR3: CASSWTGLAKNIQYF; D: TRBD1; size: -; V: TRBV5-6; J: TRBJ2-4
DNA: TGTGCCAGTAGTGAACAGAGCTCTGGAAACACCATATATTTT; CDR3: CASSEQSSGNTIYF; D: -; size: -; V: TRBV19; J: TRBJ1-3
DNA: TGTGCCAGCAGTGTTGGGCCCGTGGAGGGTTTCACCCGGGAGCTGTTTTTT; CDR3: CASSVGPVEGFTRELFF; D: -; size: -; V: TRBV6-4; J: TRBJ2-2
DNA: TGTGCCAGCAACTCCTTCGGGATTACTTACGAGCAGTACTTC; CDR3: CASNSFGITYEQYF; D: -; size: -; V: TRBV7-9; J: TRBJ2-7
DNA: TGTGCCAGCAGCCCCGGCAGCGGCTCCTACAATGAGCAGTTCTTC; CDR3: CASSPGSGSYNEQFF; D: -; size: -; V: TRBV9; J: TRBJ2-1
DNA: TGTGCCAGCAGCCAAATAAGACCCACCAAGATTGAAGCTTTCTTT; CDR3: CASSQIRPTKIEAFF; D: -; size: -; V: TRBV14; J: TRBJ1-1
DNA: TGTGCCTTGGTAGGGTTGGACTATGGCTACACCTTC; CDR3: CALVGLDYGYTF; D: -; size: -; V: TRBV30; J: TRBJ1-2
DNA: TGTGCCAGCAGCCCGACTAGCGGCTCCTACAATGAGCAGTTCTTC; CDR3: CASSPTSGSYNEQFF; D: TRBD2; size: -; V: TRBV11-2; J: TRBJ2-1
DNA: TGTGCCAGCAGTGACTACGCAGGGGGCCCCGGGGAGCTGTTTTTT; CDR3: CASSDYAGGPGELFF; D: TRBD1; size: -; V: TRBV6-1; J: TRBJ2-2
DNA: TGTGCCACCAGCAGAGCGGGACAGTTCTCCTACGAGCAGTACTTC; CDR3: CATSRAGQFSYEQYF; D: TRBD1; size: -; V: TRBV15; J: TRBJ2-7
DNA: TGCGCCAGCATTTGGGAGAACGCTCCGGTTTACGAGCAGTACTTC; CDR3: CASIWENAPVYEQYF; D: -; size: -; V: TRBV10-2; J: TRBJ2-7
DNA: TGTGCCAGCAGCTTAGGGGGACAGGGGGTGTTATACTTC; CDR3: CASSLGGQGVLYF; D: TRBD1; size: once; V: TRBV7-9; J: TRBJ2-7
DNA: TGTGCCAGCAGCTTATTTGTCTTGGGACAAGCCTACGAGCAGTACTTC; CDR3: CASSLFVLGQAYEQYF; D: -; size: -; V: TRBV11-2; J: TRBJ2-7
DNA: TGTGCCAGCAGCTCTAGGGGACCGATCTACAATGAGCAGTTCTTC; CDR3: CASSSRGPIYNEQFF; D: -; size: -; V: TRBV7-8; J: TRBJ2-1
DNA: TGTGCCACCAGCAATCGCGGGAGGTCGGGCAATGAGCAGTTCTTC; CDR3: CATSNRGRSGNEQFF; D: TRBD2; size: -; V: TRBV15; J: TRBJ2-1
DNA: TGCGCCAGCAGCCCCCCCGGGGCGGAAGGCTACACCTTC; CDR3: CASSPPGAEGYTF; D: -; size: -; V: TRBV10-2; J: TRBJ1-2
DNA: TGTGCCAGCAGAGCCCTTTATCGAGCCTACGAGCAGTACTTC; CDR3: CASRALYRAYEQYF; D: -; size: -; V: TRBV6-1; J: TRBJ2-7
DNA: TGTGCCATCAGGGCTCGACAGGGCGTAGGAGGGGACGAGCAGTACTTC; CDR3: CAIRARQGVGGDEQYF; D: -; size: -; V: TRBV10-3; J: TRBJ2-7
DNA: TGTGCCAGCTCAAGCCGAACCACCGGGGAGCTGTTTTTT; CDR3: CASSSRTTGELFF; D: -; size: -; V: TRBV18; J: TRBJ2-2
DNA: TGTGCCAGTAGTATCCCAGCCCGGGGTGAAAAACTGTTTTTT; CDR3: CASSIPARGEKLFF; D: -; size: -; V: TRBV19; J: TRBJ1-4
DNA: TGTGCCAGCAGCTTACAGCCCTCTAGCACAGATACGCAGTATTTT; CDR3: CASSLQPSSTDTQYF; D: -; size: -; V: TRBV7-7; J: TRBJ2-3
DNA: TGTGCCATCAGTGGGACTAGCGGGAGGTTTATCACCGGGGAGCTGTTTTTT; CDR3: CAISGTSGRFITGELFF; D: TRBD2; size: -; V: TRBV10-3; J: TRBJ2-2
DNA: TGTGCCAGCAGCCTCTGGGGGCCTCGAGCCAGGGGGCCGGCAGCTTTCTTT; CDR3: CASSLWGPRARGPAAFF; D: TRBD1; size: -; V: TRBV7-8; J: TRBJ1-1
DNA: TGTGCCAGCAGCGAAGGGACTACTTACTACGAGCAGTACTTC; CDR3: CASSEGTTYYEQYF; D: TRBD2; size: -; V: TRBV28; J: TRBJ2-7
DNA: TGTGCCAGTAGTACTCTAGCGGGAGGGCCGTTTGGGGAGCTGTTTTTT; CDR3: CASSTLAGGPFGELFF; D: TRBD2; size: -; V: TRBV19; J: TRBJ2-2
DNA: TGTGCCAGCAGTTTTGGGGGGATAGGGGCTGGGGCCAACGTCCTGACTTTC; CDR3: CASSFGGIGAGANVLTF; D: -; size: -; V: TRBV28; J: TRBJ2-6
DNA: TGTGCCAGCAGCCAGACAGGGGCTAGCACAGATACGCAGTATTTT; CDR3: CASSQTGASTDTQYF; D: TRBD1; size: -; V: TRBV7-6; J: TRBJ2-3
DNA: TGTGCCAGCTCACCGACATCGAACACCGGGGAGCTGTTTTTT; CDR3: CASSPTSNTGELFF; D: -; size: -; V: TRBV18; J: TRBJ2-2
DNA: TGTGCCGGCGGACAGGGACCACCGTGGGGCTACACCTTC; CDR3: CAGGQGPPWGYTF; D: TRBD1; size: -; V: TRBV28; J: TRBJ1-2
DNA: TGTGCCAGCAGCCAAAGCGGGAGATCCTACAATGAGCAGTTCTTC; CDR3: CASSQSGRSYNEQFF; D: TRBD2; size: -; V: TRBV7-9; J: TRBJ2-1
DNA: TGTGCCAGCAGCTTAGATTTAGGGACCTACGAGCAGTACTTC; CDR3: CASSLDLGTYEQYF; D: -; size: -; V: TRBV11-2; J: TRBJ2-7
DNA: TGTGCCAGCAGTCCCACAGCGGGATCCTACAATGAGCAGTTCTTC; CDR3: CASSPTAGSYNEQFF; D: TRBD2; size: -; V: TRBV6-5; J: TRBJ2-1
DNA: TGCAGCGTTTGGTTTTTGGTGAACACTGAAGCTTTCTTT; CDR3: CSVWFLVNTEAFF; D: -; size: -; V: TRBV29-1; J: TRBJ1-1
DNA: TGTGCCAGCAGGGTCAGGGGGGGGTACAATGAGCAGTTCTTC; CDR3: CASRVRGGYNEQFF; D: -; size: -; V: TRBV11-2; J: TRBJ2-1
DNA: TGTGCCAGTAGTATTGGGGGCGGGACAGCTAGTAATCAGCCCCAGCATTTT; CDR3: CASSIGGGTASNQPQHF; D: TRBD1; size: -; V: TRBV19; J: TRBJ1-5
DNA: TGTGCCTGGAGGGTAAGCGGGAGTAACCACGAGCAGTACTTC; CDR3: CAWRVSGSNHEQYF; D: TRBD2; size: -; V: TRBV30; J: TRBJ2-7
DNA: TGCGCCAGCAGCCTAGGGACGGCGAACACTGAAGCTTTCTTT; CDR3: CASSLGTANTEAFF; D: -; size: -; V: TRBV5-1; J: TRBJ1-1
DNA: TGTGCAAGTCGTTGGTGTAGGGGGGAGCTGTTTTTT; CDR3: CASRWCRGELFF; D: -; size: -; V: TRBV12-2; J: TRBJ2-2
DNA: TGTGCCAGCAGCTCAGGATACCATGAAAAACTGTTTTTT; CDR3: CASSSGYHEKLFF; D: -; size: few; V: TRBV7-9; J: TRBJ1-4
DNA: TGTGCCAGCAAACCCGGACAGGGGGCAGATACGCAGTATTTT; CDR3: CASKPGQGADTQYF; D: TRBD1; size: -; V: TRBV11-3; J: TRBJ2-3
DNA: TGCAGCGTTGATGGGGGTCAGGGCAATCAGCCCCAGCATTTT; CDR3: CSVDGGQGNQPQHF; D: -; size: once; V: TRBV29-1; J: TRBJ1-5
DNA: TGTGCCAGCAGACCGACAGGGGGCGTTGGCGAGCAGTACTTC; CDR3: CASRPTGGVGEQYF; D: TRBD1; size: -; V: TRBV2; J: TRBJ2-7
DNA: TGTGCCAGCAGCCCACGGGGGACTAGCGGGGCCCAAGAGACCCAGTACTTC; CDR3: CASSPRGTSGAQETQYF; D: TRBD2; size: -; V: TRBV7-9; J: TRBJ2-5
DNA: TGCGCCAGCAGCTTGGGTCCACGCTCCTACGAGCAGTACTTC; CDR3: CASSLGPRSYEQYF; D: -; size: -; V: TRBV5-1; J: TRBJ2-7
DNA: TGCGCCAGCAGCTTGGCCGGGGGAGGCACGAACACTGAAGCTTTCTTT; CDR3: CASSLAGGGTNTEAFF; D: -; size: -; V: TRBV5-1; J: TRBJ1-1
DNA: TGTGCCAGCAGTCAGGCAACAGGGAGGGATGAAAAACTGTTTTTT; CDR3: CASSQATGRDEKLFF; D: -; size: -; V: TRBV2; J: TRBJ1-4